Listed here are 32 T cell receptor beta chains from one sample, sequenced in a study of CD8+ T cells in alopecia areata (dated by TCRdb to 2016 to 2019). The intended sense of this specimen's time point label: around 29 days on oral tofacitinib. Explained via the paper, the treatment or condition label denotes: oral pan-JAK inhibitor, 5-10 mg twice daily. Libraries came from the immunoSEQ multiplex PCR assay. To provide template for TCR sequencing, every sample had RNA extracted and reverse transcribed into cDNA. TCRdb provides this immuneACCESS table in a form limited to in-frame rearrangements. Some clones are lacking; in checked studies, under half of them reflect an unresolved V gene, and why the rest are absent is not known. In all, the sample holds approximately 200,000 clones, and 55% to 70% of those were seen once. The ten largest clonotypes hold approximately 3.4% of the sample. The material was CD4+ T cells sorted from blood, obtained at week 4, from a patient treated with tofacitinib. The source of these receptors is a human donor with alopecia areata.

The chain employs TRBV29-1 and TRBJ1-2; D remains ambiguous. The CDR3 has 11 residues. Germline V lookup: CDR1 SQVTM, CDR2 ANQGSEA. V lost 3 bases and J lost 10, with 12 bases in between. In DNA, the CDR3 is TGCAGCGTTGAGTTAGGTCGGATCTACACCTTC. Its protein is CSVELGRIYTF.

The chain employs TRBV16 and TRBJ2-7; 10 bases line up with TRBD2. This CDR3 is built from 14 residues. Per the germline V gene, CDR1 is KGHSY and CDR2 is FQNENV. V shed 7 bases, J shed 2 bases, and the junction held 5 bases outside the gene matches. This CDR3 reads CASTRTSGPYEQYF. CDR3 nucleotides: TGTGCCAGCACCCGGACTAGCGGACCCTACGAGCAGTACTTC.

The gene calls are TRBV5-6 and TRBJ2-5, with D possibly TRBD2 on 6 matching bases. The CDR3 is 14 amino acids. CDR1 SGHDT and CDR2 YYEEEE come from the germline V gene. The ends were cut back, 4 bases at V and 4 bases at J, with 14 bases in the middle. CDR3 sequence reads: CASSPGRGRETQYF. CDR3 DNA: TGTGCCAGCAGCCCGGGTCGGGGGAGAGAGACCCAGTACTTC.

V and J are TRBV5-4 and TRBJ2-2; either TRBD1 or TRBD2 may supply D (6 bases each). CDR1 and CDR2 (germline): SGHNT, YYREEE (reference sequence). The ends were cut back, 5 bases at V and 5 bases at J, with 16 bases in the middle. This CDR3 spans 15 amino acids. CDR3 sequence: CASSVRGARTGELFF. The DNA for the CDR3 is TGTGCCAGCAGTGTGAGGGGGGCTAGGACCGGGGAGCTGTTTTTT.

This clone appeared a few times. The chain is built from TRBV30 and TRBJ1-4; D ambiguous. The V gene's germline CDR1 is GTSNPN and CDR2 SVGIG (reference sequence). V was clipped by 2 bases and J by 8 bases, with 15 bases between them. The CDR3 is made up of 14 amino acids. The CDR3 region has the DNA TGTGCCTGGAGTACAGCGGACGTGAGGGAAAAACTGTTTTTT. It is translated as CAWSTADVREKLFF.

The chain carries TRBV10-3 and TRBJ2-5, with 10 positions matching TRBD1. The CDR3 length is 16 residues. Germline CDR1 reads ENHRY; CDR2 reads SYGVKD. V dropped 0 bases and J dropped 0; count of bases not matched to a gene: 1. CDR3 coding DNA: TGTGCCATCAGTGAGTCCGGGACAGGGGACCAAGAGACCCAGTACTTC. The encoded protein is CAISESGTGDQETQYF.

J is TRBJ1-1 and V is TRBV29-1, with D unclear. Trimming removed 5 bases from V and 5 bases from J, with 9 bases in between. This CDR3 is built from 11 residues. Germline V lookup: CDR1 SQVTM, CDR2 ANQGSEA. CDR3 protein: CSVILLTEAFF. CDR3 sequence (DNA): TGCAGCGTTATTTTACTGACTGAAGCTTTCTTT.

This clone was picked up a small number of times. The gene calls are TRBV7-3 and TRBJ2-1; D gene unclear. Trimming shortened V by 0 bases and J by 3 bases, and 3 bases separated the two germline ends. CDR1 and CDR2 from the germline V gene are SGHTA and FQGTGA. This CDR3 has 13 residues. This CDR3 reads CASSLTLYNEQFF. CDR3 nucleotides: TGTGCCAGCAGCTTAACCCTCTACAATGAGCAGTTCTTC.

This clone has only a few counts. The chain combines TRBV29-1 with TRBJ2-3; no firm D call. Germline V gene sequence: CDR1 SQVTM, CDR2 ANQGSEA. This CDR3 has 11 amino acids. The germline V and J ends were trimmed by 3 bases and 6 bases, with 7 bases remaining between them. Written as DNA, the CDR3 is TGCAGCGTTGAGGTAATGGATACGCAGTATTTT. Translating it yields CSVEVMDTQYF.

The table lists this clone with a few counts. The gene calls are TRBV20-1 and TRBJ2-3; the D is unclear. V was cut by 7 bases and J by 6 bases, with 8 bases left in between. CDR3 length: 10 amino acids. Germline V gives CDR1 DFQATT, CDR2 SNEGSKA (reference sequence). Here the CDR3 reads CSGFEDTQYF. The CDR3 DNA follows: TGCAGTGGGTTCGAGGATACGCAGTATTTT.

V is TRBV18 and J is TRBJ1-2; a weak D match, TRBD1 (5 bases). The CDR3 contains 15 residues. From germline, CDR1 is KGHSH and CDR2 LQKENI. Trimming removed 2 bases from V and 0 bases from J, with 10 bases in between. The CDR3 spells CASSPGGVANYGYTF. The CDR3 nucleotides are TGTGCCAGCTCACCAGGAGGGGTTGCTAACTATGGCTACACCTTC.

This sequence joins TRBV29-1 and TRBJ2-7; 7 nucleotides align to TRBD1. Germline V gives CDR1 SQVTM, CDR2 ANQGSEA. The V gene end was trimmed by 7 bases and the J gene end by 0 bases; junction bases not matched to a gene: 12. The CDR3 has 15 amino acids. CDR3 coding DNA: TGCAGCGCGGACAGGACGACCCGGAGCTCCTACGAGCAGTACTTC. It yields the protein CSADRTTRSSYEQYF.

V usage is TRBV29-1 and J usage is TRBJ1-6, with unresolved D. There are 14 residues in the CDR3. V lost 4 bases to trimming and J lost 8 bases, with 15 bases between them. Germline-derived CDR1 and CDR2 are SQVTM and ANQGSEA. This chain's CDR3 is CSVGQASTDSPLHF. The CDR3 DNA reads as TGCAGCGTTGGTCAGGCCTCTACGGATTCACCCCTCCACTTT.

The chain couples TRBV6-1 to TRBJ1-5; the D is unclear. This CDR3 has 15 residues. Germline assignment: CDR1 MNHNS and CDR2 SASEGT. V shed 3 bases and J shed 2 bases, with 11 bases lying between them. The CDR3 DNA reads as TGTGCCAGCAGTGAGGTAGGCAAGGGCAATCAGCCCCAGCATTTT. Translation gives CASSEVGKGNQPQHF.

The chain carries TRBV14 and TRBJ2-7; 9 bases line up with TRBD1. The junction had 5 bases not matched to a gene; V was cut back by 1 base and J by 4 bases. CDR1 and CDR2 (germline): SGHDN, FVKESK. The CDR3 has 15 amino acids. The CDR3 loop is CASSQGQGVRYEQYF. CDR3 DNA: TGTGCCAGCAGCCAAGGACAGGGGGTTAGGTACGAGCAGTACTTC. Using reference TRBV14 and TRBJ2-7 for the parts outside the CDR3, the full variable domain is EAGVTQFPSHSVIEKGQTVTLRCDPISGHDNLYWYRRVMGKEIKFLLHFVKESKQDESGMPNNRFLAERTGGTYSTLKVQPAELEDSGVYFCASSQGQGVRYEQYFGPGTRLTVT.

The chain carries TRBV5-4 and TRBJ1-2, with TRBD1 identical over 8 bases. Germline loops: CDR1 SGHNT, CDR2 YYREEE (reference sequence). With 2 bases clipped from V and 3 bases from J, the junction kept 6 bases outside the gene matches. This CDR3 has 15 residues. DNA of the CDR3: TGTGCCAGCAGCTTAGGACAGGGTTATGACTATGGCTACACCTTC. It codes for CASSLGQGYDYGYTF. Variable domain in full (rest from reference TRBV5-4 and TRBJ1-2): ETGVTQSPTHLIKTRGQQVTLRCSSQSGHNTVSWYQQALGQGPQFIFQYYREEENGRGNFPPRFSGLQFPNYSSELNVNALELDDSALYLCASSLGQGYDYGYTFGSGTRLTVV.

The chain uses TRBV15 and TRBJ1-5, with 9 bases lining up with TRBD1. V lost 6 bases, J lost 7 bases, and 7 bases stayed unmatched. Germline values: CDR1 LNHNV, CDR2 YYDKDF (reference sequence). The CDR3 is 14 amino acids. The CDR3 loop reads CATRSRDRDQPQHF. CDR3 in DNA: TGTGCCACCAGGTCCCGGGACAGGGACCAGCCCCAGCATTTT.

This clone was detected only a few times. The chain couples TRBV2 to TRBJ1-3; 7 bases are shared with TRBD1. Germline V lookup: CDR1 SNHLY, CDR2 FYNNEI. The J segment lost 4 bases and the V segment lost 6 bases, leaving 6 bases of the junction unmatched. The CDR3 is made up of 14 amino acids. This CDR3 is CASSLTGLGNTIYF. CDR3 nucleotides: TGTGCCAGCAGCTTGACAGGGCTGGGAAACACCATATATTTT.

This clone appeared a single time. Other DNA sequences of this sample code for an identical CDR3. The gene calls are TRBV30 and TRBJ1-2; D unresolved. The CDR3 has 14 amino acids. Germline loops: CDR1 GTSNPN, CDR2 SVGIG (reference sequence). The germline V and J ends were trimmed by 2 bases and 0 bases, with 10 bases remaining between them. This chain's CDR3 is CAWSRGSANYGYTF. CDR3 DNA sequence: TGTGCCTGGAGTAGAGGGTCAGCTAACTATGGCTACACCTTC.

This CDR3 is CAWGRQGTDTQYF. The CDR3 DNA reads as TGTGCCTGGGGCCGACAGGGAACAGATACGCAGTATTTT. This chain uses TRBV30 with TRBJ2-3; 7 nucleotides line up with TRBD1. Trimming took 5 bases from V and 3 from J; bases not matched to a gene: 5. The CDR3 consists of 13 residues. CDR1 is GTSNPN and CDR2 is SVGIG in the germline V gene (reference sequence).

The CDR3 sequence is CASSELRGTGQYF. CDR3 in DNA: TGTGCCAGCAGTGAATTAAGGGGGACGGGGCAGTACTTC. The chain recombines TRBV25-1 with TRBJ2-7; D possibly corresponds to TRBD1 (6 bases). The germline V gene has CDR1 MGHDK and CDR2 SYGVNS. V lost 1 base and J lost 9, with 13 bases in between. CDR3 size: 13 residues.

The V and J genes are TRBV6-5 and TRBJ2-2; the D gene is possibly TRBD1 (7 bases). CDR1 and CDR2 (germline): MNHEY, SVGAGI. Trimming removed 8 bases at V and 4 bases at J, with 17 bases between. The CDR3 has 15 residues. CDR3 amino acids: CASLLNRGGTGELFF. Here the CDR3 DNA reads TGTGCCAGCCTCCTCAACAGGGGAGGCACCGGGGAGCTGTTTTTT.

This clone was seen ten or more times. This rearrangement joins TRBV6-6 to TRBJ2-5; D is unclear. The CDR3 is 12 residues long. Per germline, CDR1 MNHNY and CDR2 SVGAGI (reference sequence). The ends were cut back, 0 bases at V and 5 bases at J, with 4 bases in the middle. Here the CDR3 reads CASSYSAETQYF. DNA for the CDR3: TGTGCCAGCAGTTACTCGGCGGAGACCCAGTACTTC.

The V call is TRBV5-4, the J call TRBJ2-5; 9 bases align to TRBD2. With 1 base clipped from V and 5 bases from J, the junction kept 6 bases outside the gene matches. Per germline, CDR1 SGHNT and CDR2 YYREEE (reference sequence). CDR3 size: 15 residues. CDR3: CASSLRIAGAETQYF. Here the CDR3 DNA reads TGTGCCAGCAGCTTGCGAATAGCGGGGGCGGAGACCCAGTACTTC.

This chain uses TRBV7-6 with TRBJ2-1, with 11 bases aligning to TRBD2. Germline V gene data show CDR1 as SGHVS and CDR2 as FNYEAQ. CDR3 length: 16 amino acids. The junction had 9 bases not matched to a gene; V was cut back by 2 bases and J by 9 bases. CDR3 coding DNA: TGTGCCAGCAGCTTACCTAGCGGGGGGTCACAGGGTGAGCAGTTCTTC. It is translated as CASSLPSGGSQGEQFF.

The CDR3 region has the DNA TGCGCCAGCAGCAAAGGGGGGGCAGGGAGGAGCTCCTACAATGAGCAGTTCTTC. As protein: CASSKGGAGRSSYNEQFF. The genes are TRBV4-1 and TRBJ2-1; possibly TRBD2 for D (7 bases). Germline V CDR1 and CDR2: MGHRA, YSYEKL. V lost 5 bases and J lost 0, with 20 bases in between. This CDR3 region has 18 residues.

The chain joins TRBV30 to TRBJ2-3, with TRBD1 matching 9 bases. The junction had 7 bases not matched to a gene; V was cut back by 3 bases and J by 3 bases. CDR3 length: 15 residues. Germline V gene data show CDR1 as GTSNPN and CDR2 as SVGIG (reference sequence). CDR3 residues: CAWRRGDRVTDTQYF. Here the CDR3 DNA reads TGTGCCTGGAGAAGGGGGGACAGGGTAACAGATACGCAGTATTTT.

This clone showed up just a few times. CDR3 DNA: TGTGCCAGCAGTAGACAGGGGTACGAGCAGTACTTC. Translation: CASSRQGYEQYF. The gene calls are TRBV5-5 and TRBJ2-7, with TRBD1 matching 8 bases. V shed 5 bases, J shed 4 bases, and the junction held 2 bases outside the gene matches. Per germline, CDR1 SGHKS and CDR2 YYEKEE (reference sequence). The CDR3 consists of 12 residues. Complete variable domain (other parts from reference TRBV5-5 and TRBJ2-7): DAGVTQSPTHLIKTRGQQVTLRCSPISGHKSVSWYQQVLGQGPQFIFQYYEKEERGRGNFPDRFSARQFPNYSSELNVNALLLGDSALYLCASSRQGYEQYFGPGTRLTVT.

This rearrangement joins TRBV7-2 to TRBJ1-2, with D maybe TRBD1 (6 bases). Germline V lookup: CDR1 SGHTA, CDR2 FQGNSA. The CDR3 extends over 14 amino acids. V was clipped by 4 bases and J by 3 bases, with 12 bases between them. The CDR3 is CASSSVGGYYGYTF. CDR3 DNA sequence: TGTGCCAGCAGCTCCGTAGGGGGGTACTATGGCTACACCTTC. Supplemented by reference TRBV7-2 and TRBJ1-2, the full variable domain reads GAGVSQSPSNKVTEKGKDVELRCDPISGHTALYWYRQSLGQGLEFLIYFQGNSAPDKSGLPSDRFSAERTGGSVSTLTIQRTQQEDSAVYLCASSSVGGYYGYTFGSGTRLTVV.

In this sample, this clone turned up once. The chain is built from TRBV30 and TRBJ1-4; possible D gene TRBD1, 5 bases. The ends were cut back, 4 bases at V and 3 bases at J, with 12 bases in the middle. The germline V gene encodes CDR1 GTSNPN and CDR2 SVGIG (reference sequence). The CDR3 consists of 14 residues. Here the CDR3 DNA reads TGTGCCTGGATCCGCGCAGGGTCTAATGAAAAACTGTTTTTT. Amino acids: CAWIRAGSNEKLFF.

The CDR3 protein is CASSPPGNTEAFF. CDR3 coding DNA: TGTGCCAGCAGTCCCCCGGGGAACACTGAAGCTTTCTTT. The chain is built from TRBV6-5 and TRBJ1-1; D is unresolved. V lost 5 bases and J lost 1, with 8 bases in between. Germline CDR1 reads MNHEY; CDR2 reads SVGAGI. The CDR3 has 13 amino acids.

V and J are TRBV5-6 and TRBJ1-2; D remains unclear. Germline V gene lookup returns CDR1 SGHDT and CDR2 YYEEEE. V was cut by 1 base and J by 2 bases, with 15 bases left in between. The CDR3 spans 16 residues. In nucleotides, the CDR3 is TGTGCCAGCAGCTTGTTGGGAGTGACGGTGAACTATGGCTACACCTTC. This gives the protein CASSLLGVTVNYGYTF.